The source of this T cell receptor beta chain is a study of neoadjuvant nivolumab and ipilimumab in lung cancer. The table came from immunoSEQ multiplex PCR; TCRdb's copy has only in-frame clones and leaves some out. The table has nearly 2,000 clones, 65% to 85% seen once; the top ten hold roughly 4.5%. Germline lookup yields CDR1 SGHTA and CDR2 FQGNSA. The CDR3 spans 15 residues. V was pared by 4 bases and J by 0 bases, with 11 bases between. The receptor was isolated from an adult with non-small cell lung cancer. The starting material was tumor tissue, obtained before neoadjuvant nivolumab, alone or with ipilimumab. The J gene is TRBJ2-3, the V gene TRBV7-2; a possible D gene is TRBD2 (5 bases). In DNA form, the CDR3 reads TGTGCCAGCAGCTCCGACTACCTTAGCACAGATACGCAGTATTTT. Amino acids: CASSSDYLSTDTQYF.